The 29 T cell receptor beta chains given below trace back to one sample, sequenced in a study of OX40 agonist ivuxolimab in advanced cancers. Repertoires were generated with immunoSEQ multiplex PCR, while TCRdb's copy carries only in-frame clones and drops some. The sample holds 15,000 to 20,000 clones, over 75% seen once. The source material was CD4+ or CD8+ T cells sorted from blood, sampled in a trial of the OX40 agonist ivuxolimab. These receptors came from an adult with an advanced solid tumor such as melanoma, head and neck, liver or kidney cancer.

The chain couples TRBV19 to TRBJ2-2, with a weak D call TRBD2 (6 bases). Germline values: CDR1 LNHDA, CDR2 SQIVND (reference sequence). Trimming pared 1 base from V and 4 bases from J, leaving 10 bases between. This CDR3 has 15 residues. CDR3 in amino acids: CASSIAGELTGELFF. CDR3 nucleotides: TGTGCCAGTAGTATAGCGGGGGAACTCACCGGGGAGCTGTTTTTT.

The chain joins TRBV2 to TRBJ2-3; tentatively, D is TRBD2 (6 bases). V gave up 4 bases and J gave up 4 bases, with 21 bases separating them. From germline, CDR1 is SNHLY and CDR2 FYNNEI. The CDR3 consists of 17 residues. The CDR3 DNA sequence: TGTGCCAGCAGTGGTCCGGGCGGGGCCTCGTCCCCAGATACGCAGTATTTT. Translation: CASSGPGGASSPDTQYF.

This clone appeared a few times. CDR3 in DNA: TGCGCCAGCAGCCGGGATTTCAATCAGCCCCAGCATTTT. Translation: CASSRDFNQPQHF. The V and J genes are TRBV4-1 and TRBJ1-5; no clear D. Looked up from germline, CDR1 is MGHRA and CDR2 is YSYEKL. Trimming took off 4 bases at V and 3 bases at J, with 7 bases between the two ends. The CDR3 consists of 13 residues.

This clone was recorded only once. The genes are TRBV19 and TRBJ1-2; possibly TRBD1 for D (6 bases). The ends were cut back, 1 base at V and 4 bases at J, with 13 bases in the middle. There are 15 residues in the CDR3. CDR1 LNHDA and CDR2 SQIVND come from the germline V gene (reference sequence). CDR3 bases: TGTGCCAGTAGTATAGTCGGAGGGGGTGGCTATGGCTACACCTTC. Protein sequence: CASSIVGGGGYGYTF.

This chain joins TRBV6-1 and TRBJ2-7, with TRBD2 matching over 8 bases. The V segment lost 4 bases and the J segment 1 base; nucleotides outside the gene matches: 9. From germline, CDR1 is MNHNS and CDR2 SASEGT. CDR3 size: 16 residues. DNA of the CDR3: TGTGCCAGCAGTGCGGTTTTAGCGGGGCAGTCCTACGAGCAGTACTTC. It yields the protein CASSAVLAGQSYEQYF.

The chain carries TRBV7-2 and TRBJ2-7; D is undetermined. Trimming pared 3 bases from V and 2 bases from J, leaving 14 bases between. The CDR3 consists of 15 residues. Germline assignment: CDR1 SGHTA and CDR2 FQGNSA. CDR3 nucleotide sequence: TGTGCCAGCAGCTTCGGTCTGCCCGAGACCTACGAGCAGTACTTC. Protein: CASSFGLPETYEQYF.

This chain connects TRBV19 to TRBJ2-3; possibly TRBD1 for D (6 bases). CDR1 and CDR2 (germline): LNHDA, SQIVND (reference sequence). The CDR3 contains 15 residues. Trimming shortened V by 0 bases and J by 0 bases, and 7 bases separated the two germline ends. Here the CDR3 reads CASSIERGSTDTQYF. CDR3 DNA: TGTGCCAGTAGTATAGAAAGGGGGAGCACAGATACGCAGTATTTT.

This clone appeared once. The V gene is TRBV6-9, the J gene TRBJ2-7; TRBD2 matches at 11 bases. V trimming: 5 bases; J trimming: 2 bases; junction bases outside the gene matches: 2. The length of the CDR3 is 14 residues. Germline CDR1 and CDR2: MNHGY and SVAAGI. The CDR3, as DNA: TGTGCCAGCAGTCCGACTAGCGGGACCTACGAGCAGTACTTC. This encodes CASSPTSGTYEQYF.

The V gene is TRBV9, the J gene TRBJ2-1; a possible D gene is TRBD2 (5 bases). The CDR3 is 15 residues long. V was shortened by 3 bases and J by 0 bases, with 10 bases between the two germline ends. In germline, CDR1 is SGDLS, CDR2 YYNGEE. In DNA, the CDR3 is TGTGCCAGCAGCGACCCAGGAGGCTCCTACAATGAGCAGTTCTTC. Amino acids: CASSDPGGSYNEQFF.

This clone was observed once. The chain uses TRBV5-6 and TRBJ2-5; no definite D call. The germline gives CDR1 SGHDT, CDR2 YYEEEE. The CDR3 has 13 residues. Trimming took 0 bases from V and 5 from J, leaving 8 bases between them. CDR3 bases: TGTGCCAGCAGCTTGGTGGTGTGGGAGACCCAGTACTTC. Amino acid sequence: CASSLVVWETQYF.

The chain recombines TRBV9 with TRBJ2-1; 8 nucleotides line up with TRBD2. The CDR3 is 16 residues long. With V trimmed by 0 bases and J by 5 bases, 7 bases remained unmatched. Germline V gene lookup returns CDR1 SGDLS and CDR2 YYNGEE. CDR3 protein: CASSVGRAREDNEQFF. The CDR3 nucleotides are TGTGCCAGCAGCGTAGGCAGGGCGCGGGAGGACAATGAGCAGTTCTTC.

The chain links TRBV7-6 to TRBJ2-2; 9 bases map to TRBD2. The CDR3 sequence is 15 residues long. In germline, CDR1 is SGHVS, CDR2 FNYEAQ. With 7 bases clipped from V and 1 base from J, the junction kept 4 bases outside the gene matches. This chain's CDR3 is CASIKTSGNTGELFF. CDR3 bases: TGTGCCAGCATCAAGACTAGCGGGAACACCGGGGAGCTGTTTTTT.

The chain employs TRBV7-8 and TRBJ2-1; D may be TRBD2 (6 bases). CDR3 size: 13 residues. Germline V lookup: CDR1 SGHVS, CDR2 FQNEAQ. Deletions cut 4 bases from V and 7 bases from J, with 11 bases between. The CDR3 reads CASSSGLYNEQFF. Written as DNA, the CDR3 is TGTGCCAGCAGCTCAGGACTATATAATGAGCAGTTCTTC. The full variable domain, rest sourced from reference TRBV7-8 and TRBJ2-1, is GAGVSQSPRYKVAKRGQDVALRCDPISGHVSLFWYQQALGQGPEFLTYFQNEAQLDKSGLPSDRFFAERPEGSVSTLKIQRTQQEDSAVYLCASSSGLYNEQFFGPGTRLTVL.

This clone came up once. The gene calls are TRBV4-1 and TRBJ1-4, with D possibly matching TRBD1 (6 bases). V was pared by 4 bases and J by 7 bases, with 10 bases between. Germline V CDR1 and CDR2: MGHRA, YSYEKL. The CDR3 loop spans 13 amino acids. CDR3 sequence: CASSRTRGEKLFF. The CDR3 nucleotides are TGCGCCAGCAGCCGGACCAGGGGTGAAAAACTGTTTTTT.

J is TRBJ2-1 and V is TRBV27; 10 bases align to TRBD2. Trimming removed 2 bases from V and 9 bases from J; junction bases left unmatched: 4. There are 14 residues in the CDR3. CDR1 is MNHEY, CDR2 SMNVEV, per germline (reference sequence). The CDR3 loop is CASSLRLAGVEQFF. The CDR3 DNA follows: TGTGCCAGCAGTTTAAGGCTAGCGGGAGTTGAGCAGTTCTTC.

V gene TRBV5-8 combines with J gene TRBJ1-1; D call uncertain. Trimming removed 0 bases at V and 6 bases at J, with 6 bases between. CDR1 and CDR2 (germline): SGHTS, YDEGEE. This CDR3 is 12 amino acids long. CDR3 coding DNA: TGTGCCAGCAGCTTGGGGTGGGCTGAAGCTTTCTTT. Amino acid sequence: CASSLGWAEAFF.

The chain uses TRBV7-9 and TRBJ2-1; 11 bases match TRBD2. The V gene's germline CDR1 is SEHNR and CDR2 FQNEAQ (reference sequence). This CDR3 comprises 19 residues. V gave up 0 bases and J gave up 1 base; unmatched junction bases: 8. CDR3 in amino acids: CASSLARLGTSGSYNEQFF. DNA for the CDR3: TGTGCCAGCAGCTTAGCTCGTCTCGGGACTAGCGGATCCTACAATGAGCAGTTCTTC.

This chain uses TRBV7-9 with TRBJ2-1; D remains ambiguous. V was trimmed by 1 base and J by 6 bases, leaving 4 bases between them. Germline V gives CDR1 SEHNR, CDR2 FQNEAQ (reference sequence). This CDR3 has 12 residues. The CDR3 is CASSLVPNEQFF. DNA of the CDR3: TGTGCCAGCAGCTTAGTTCCCAATGAGCAGTTCTTC.

This clone is deemed large. The chain carries TRBV11-3 and TRBJ2-1; D gene uncertain. V was pared by 5 bases and J by 2 bases, with 10 bases between. The CDR3 sequence is 14 residues long. Per the germline V gene, CDR1 is SGHNT and CDR2 is YENEEA. CDR3 in DNA: TGTGCCAGCAGCCCCAGCCCTACCTACAATGAGCAGTTCTTC. This translates into CASSPSPTYNEQFF.

This rearrangement joins TRBV13 to TRBJ1-3; 8 bases match TRBD1. This CDR3 has 15 amino acids. The ends lost 5 bases at V and 4 bases at J; junction bases unmatched: 7. Germline V gene sequence: CDR1 PRHDT, CDR2 FYEKMQ (reference sequence). CDR3 in DNA: TGTGCCAGCAGCGTTGACAGGGGAACGGGAAACACCATATATTTT. Protein: CASSVDRGTGNTIYF.

This chain joins TRBV7-9 and TRBJ2-7; 14 positions agree with TRBD2. CDR3 length equals 14 residues. Germline CDR1 and CDR2: SEHNR and FQNEAQ (reference sequence). Trimming took 8 bases from V and 5 from J; bases not matched to a gene: 5. CDR3: CASGTSGRWHEQYF. CDR3 in DNA: TGTGCCAGCGGGACTAGCGGGAGATGGCACGAGCAGTACTTC.

The chain has TRBV27 and TRBJ2-1, with unresolved D. V was cut by 5 bases and J by 2 bases, with 7 bases left in between. Looked up from germline, CDR1 is MNHEY and CDR2 is SMNVEV (reference sequence). This CDR3 contains 13 residues. As DNA, the CDR3 is TGTGCCAGCAGTAGGGCAGCCTACAATGAGCAGTTCTTC. This sequence encodes CASSRAAYNEQFF.

Relative to its sample, this clone is medium-sized. J is TRBJ2-2 and V is TRBV9; TRBD1 aligns across 11 bases. Germline V gene data show CDR1 as SGDLS and CDR2 as YYNGEE. Losses at the gene ends were 3 bases for V and 6 bases for J; bases not matched to a gene: 4. This CDR3 comprises 15 residues. Written as DNA, the CDR3 is TGTGCCAGCAGCGGGGGACAGGGGGAGTCCGGGGAGCTGTTTTTT. It encodes CASSGGQGESGELFF.

The V and J genes are TRBV7-2 and TRBJ2-1; D is perhaps TRBD2 (6 bases). CDR1 and CDR2 from the germline V gene are SGHTA and FQGNSA. The V and J ends lost 5 bases and 4 bases respectively, with 9 bases between them. The CDR3 sequence is 13 residues long. In DNA form, the CDR3 reads TGTGCCAGCAGCCCCCGGGGGTACAATGAGCAGTTCTTC. It codes for CASSPRGYNEQFF.

The J gene is TRBJ2-3, the V gene TRBV5-1; 8 bases fit TRBD1. Germline loops: CDR1 SGHRS, CDR2 YFSETQ. CDR3 length equals 18 residues. Trimming at V came to 4 bases and at J to 0 bases, leaving 13 bases not matched to a gene. The CDR3 DNA sequence: TGCGCCAGCAGCCCCAGGACAGGGAGGTTGAGTAGCACAGATACGCAGTATTTT. It yields the protein CASSPRTGRLSSTDTQYF.

This sequence joins TRBV27 and TRBJ2-7; D might be TRBD2 (5 bases). V dropped 5 bases and J dropped 3 bases, with 11 bases sitting between them. Per the germline V gene, CDR1 is MNHEY and CDR2 is SMNVEV (reference sequence). This CDR3 contains 13 residues. CDR3 DNA: TGTGCCAGCAGTCCCCGGACTGGCTACGAGCAGTACTTC. Encoded protein: CASSPRTGYEQYF.

This chain connects TRBV10-1 to TRBJ2-7; D may match TRBD1 or TRBD2 (5 bases each). The CDR3 is 14 amino acids. V shed 3 bases and J shed 0 bases, with 9 bases lying between them. The germline gives CDR1 WNHNN, CDR2 SYGVQD (reference sequence). CDR3 in DNA: TGCGCCAGCAGTGACGGGGACGGCTCCTACGAGCAGTACTTC. This gives the protein CASSDGDGSYEQYF.

This chain uses TRBV21-1 with TRBJ1-3. TRBV21-1 constitutes a pseudogene. The CDR3 consists of 20 residues. The CDR3 spells CASSKEVRVLGARSGNTIYF. The CDR3 region has the DNA TGTGCCAGCAGCAAAGAGGTAAGGGTTCTGGGCGCACGCTCTGGAAACACCATATATTTT.

By sample fraction, this clone is medium-sized. The chain has TRBV4-1 and TRBJ2-7; 7 bases are shared with TRBD1. Trimming took 0 bases from V and 12 from J; bases not matched to a gene: 8. CDR1 and CDR2 (germline): MGHRA, YSYEKL. CDR3 length equals 13 residues. The CDR3 region is CASSQDYRGQLYF. The CDR3 bases are TGCGCCAGCAGCCAAGATTATAGGGGACAGTTGTACTTC.